The rows below give T cell receptor beta chains drawn from one sample of a study of neurological immune-mediated disorders. TCRdb called the 5' RACE reads again in MiXCR, with one record for every CDR3 protein. The sample lists tens of thousands of distinct CDR3 sequences, under 5% occurring once. The specimen sequenced was PBMCs. These receptors came from a man aged 30 to 39 with multiple sclerosis. CDR3s include the opening cysteine and the closing phenylalanine or tryptophan. The order of the fields is CDR3 protein, CDR3 DNA, D gene, V gene, J gene, clone size. The D gene is left open where the match is weak. Clone sizes are given selectively: once, few, many, or a class where the clone is expanded.

CDR3 protein: CASSERSSYNSPLHF; CDR3 DNA: TGCGCCAGCAGTGAACGGAGCTCCTATAATTCACCCCTCCACTTT; D gene: .; V gene: TRBV10-1; J gene: TRBJ1-6; clone size: .
CDR3 protein: CASSYSRPSRGADTQYF; CDR3 DNA: TGTGCCAGCAGTTACTCGAGGCCCTCCAGGGGTGCAGATACGCAGTATTTT; D gene: .; V gene: TRBV6-5; J gene: TRBJ2-3; clone size: many
CDR3 protein: CASSLAAGDTEAFF; CDR3 DNA: TGCGCCAGCAGCTTGGCGGCAGGTGACACTGAAGCTTTCTTT; D gene: .; V gene: TRBV5-1; J gene: TRBJ1-1; clone size: .
CDR3 protein: CSASRQGYGEAFF; CDR3 DNA: TGCAGTGCCAGTAGACAGGGGTATGGTGAAGCTTTCTTT; D gene: TRBD1; V gene: TRBV20-1; J gene: TRBJ1-1; clone size: .
CDR3 protein: CASSPTPRGLNEAFF; CDR3 DNA: TGTGCCAGCAGCCCTACCCCGCGGGGGTTGAATGAAGCTTTCTTT; D gene: .; V gene: TRBV7-9; J gene: TRBJ1-1; clone size: many
CDR3 protein: CSVGRSSSRDTQYF; CDR3 DNA: TGCAGCGTTGGGAGGTCCAGCAGTAGAGATACGCAGTATTTT; D gene: .; V gene: TRBV29-1; J gene: TRBJ2-3; clone size: many
CDR3 protein: CASRISATHGANVLTF; CDR3 DNA: TGCGCCAGCAGAATTTCGGCGACTCATGGGGCCAACGTCCTGACTTTC; D gene: .; V gene: TRBV5-1; J gene: TRBJ2-6; clone size: many
CDR3 protein: CSATAVAGRTDTQYF; CDR3 DNA: TGCAGTGCCACAGCCGTAGCGGGTCGCACAGATACGCAGTATTTT; D gene: TRBD2; V gene: TRBV20-1; J gene: TRBJ2-3; clone size: .
CDR3 protein: CATSSLPNTEAFF; CDR3 DNA: TGTGCCACCAGCAGTCTCCCGAACACTGAAGCTTTCTTT; D gene: .; V gene: TRBV15; J gene: TRBJ1-1; clone size: many
CDR3 protein: CATSSSRSANQPQHF; CDR3 DNA: TGTGCCACCTCCTCCTCACGGAGCGCAAATCAGCCCCAGCATTTT; D gene: .; V gene: TRBV24-1; J gene: TRBJ1-5; clone size: few
CDR3 protein: CASSLGAPGDTQYF; CDR3 DNA: TGTGCCAGCAGTTTAGGGGCCCCGGGAGATACGCAGTATTTT; D gene: .; V gene: TRBV12-3/TRBV12-4; J gene: TRBJ2-3; clone size: .
CDR3 protein: CASSPGQSNSPLHF; CDR3 DNA: TGTGCCAGCAGCCCGGGACAGAGTAATTCACCCCTCCACTTT; D gene: TRBD1; V gene: TRBV7-9; J gene: TRBJ1-6; clone size: many
CDR3 protein: CASSSGLAPNEQFF; CDR3 DNA: TGCGCCAGCAGCTCTGGACTAGCCCCTAATGAGCAGTTCTTC; D gene: TRBD2; V gene: TRBV5-1; J gene: TRBJ2-1; clone size: many
CDR3 protein: CASSLQGLNGYTF; CDR3 DNA: TGTGCCAGCAGCTTACAGGGTTTGAATGGCTACACCTTC; D gene: .; V gene: TRBV7-9; J gene: TRBJ1-2; clone size: few
CDR3 protein: CSARGLAGTDTQYF; CDR3 DNA: TGCAGTGCTCGCGGACTAGCCGGCACAGATACGCAGTATTTT; D gene: TRBD2; V gene: TRBV20-1; J gene: TRBJ2-3; clone size: many
CDR3 protein: CASRLQVNTEAFF; CDR3 DNA: TGTGCCAGCAGACTTCAAGTGAACACTGAAGCTTTCTTT; D gene: .; V gene: TRBV6-4; J gene: TRBJ1-1; clone size: many
CDR3 protein: CASSPRVMDTQYF; CDR3 DNA: TGTGCCAGCAGCCCCCGAGTTATGGATACGCAGTATTTT; D gene: .; V gene: TRBV7-2; J gene: TRBJ2-3; clone size: few
CDR3 protein: CSAINTGRMNTEAFF; CDR3 DNA: TGCAGTGCTATTAATACAGGGAGGATGAACACTGAAGCTTTCTTT; D gene: .; V gene: TRBV20-1; J gene: TRBJ1-1; clone size: many
CDR3 protein: CASSSRIGTANEKLFF; CDR3 DNA: TGTGCCAGCAGCTCCCGGATCGGGACGGCGAATGAAAAACTGTTTTTT; D gene: .; V gene: TRBV7-9; J gene: TRBJ1-4; clone size: many
CDR3 protein: CSVGHTPAEKLFF; CDR3 DNA: TGCAGCGTTGGCCATACCCCAGCAGAAAAACTGTTTTTT; D gene: .; V gene: TRBV29-1; J gene: TRBJ1-4; clone size: many
CDR3 protein: CSARGGMSYEQYF; CDR3 DNA: TGCAGTGCTAGAGGGGGGATGTCCTACGAGCAGTACTTC; D gene: .; V gene: TRBV20-1; J gene: TRBJ2-7; clone size: few
CDR3 protein: CASSLRLNTEAFF; CDR3 DNA: TGCGCCAGCAGCTTGAGGCTGAACACTGAAGCTTTCTTT; D gene: .; V gene: TRBV5-1; J gene: TRBJ1-1; clone size: many
CDR3 protein: CASSSTGVVKDTQYF; CDR3 DNA: TGTGCCAGCAGCTCCACAGGGGTTGTGAAAGATACGCAGTATTTT; D gene: TRBD1; V gene: TRBV11-2; J gene: TRBJ2-3; clone size: many
CDR3 protein: CASSLARHNYEQYF; CDR3 DNA: TGTGCCAGCAGCTTAGCGAGGCATAACTACGAGCAGTACTTC; D gene: .; V gene: TRBV11-1; J gene: TRBJ2-7; clone size: .
CDR3 protein: CASSLQGATEAFF; CDR3 DNA: TGCGCCAGCAGCCTACAGGGGGCCACTGAAGCTTTCTTT; D gene: TRBD1; V gene: TRBV5-1; J gene: TRBJ1-1; clone size: many
CDR3 protein: CASSQDVTFTEAFF; CDR3 DNA: TGTGCCAGCAGCCAAGATGTGACTTTCACTGAAGCTTTCTTT; D gene: .; V gene: TRBV3-1; J gene: TRBJ1-1; clone size: many
CDR3 protein: CASSSVVTGAGELFF; CDR3 DNA: TGTGCCAGCAGCTCCGTGGTCACAGGGGCCGGGGAGCTGTTTTTT; D gene: TRBD1; V gene: TRBV7-9; J gene: TRBJ2-2; clone size: many
CDR3 protein: CASSFSGPQFF; CDR3 DNA: TGTGCCAGCAGTTTCTCGGGGCCGCAGTTCTTC; D gene: .; V gene: TRBV28; J gene: TRBJ2-1; clone size: many
CDR3 protein: CASSVTSGGVNEQFF; CDR3 DNA: TGCGCCAGCAGCGTGACTAGCGGGGGGGTAAATGAGCAGTTCTTC; D gene: TRBD2; V gene: TRBV5-1; J gene: TRBJ2-1; clone size: few
CDR3 protein: CASSVDSPRNSPLNF; CDR3 DNA: TGCGCCAGCAGCGTGGACAGTCCAAGAAATTCACCCCTCAACTTT; D gene: .; V gene: TRBV5-1; J gene: TRBJ1-6; clone size: few
CDR3 protein: CASSQERGWGTEAFF; CDR3 DNA: TGTGCCAGCAGCCAAGAAAGAGGGTGGGGCACTGAAGCTTTCTTT; D gene: .; V gene: TRBV3-1; J gene: TRBJ1-1; clone size: many
CDR3 protein: CASSPVTGFLDGYTF; CDR3 DNA: TGTGCCAGCTCACCCGTTACAGGGTTTCTTGATGGCTACACCTTC; D gene: .; V gene: TRBV18; J gene: TRBJ1-2; clone size: .
CDR3 protein: CASRDSRGKNIQYF; CDR3 DNA: TGTGCCAGCAGGGACTCTAGGGGCAAAAACATTCAGTACTTC; D gene: .; V gene: TRBV12-3/TRBV12-4; J gene: TRBJ2-4; clone size: many
CDR3 protein: CASSERGAYNEQFF; CDR3 DNA: TGTGCCAGCAGTGAGCGGGGGGCCTACAATGAGCAGTTCTTC; D gene: TRBD2; V gene: TRBV2; J gene: TRBJ2-1; clone size: few
CDR3 protein: CSARRDWIGYTF; CDR3 DNA: TGCAGTGCTAGGAGGGACTGGATCGGCTACACCTTC; D gene: .; V gene: TRBV20-1; J gene: TRBJ1-2; clone size: many
CDR3 protein: CASSQGPRGGDGYTF; CDR3 DNA: TGCGCCAGCAGCCAAGGCCCCAGGGGTGGGGATGGCTACACCTTC; D gene: .; V gene: TRBV4-1; J gene: TRBJ1-2; clone size: many
CDR3 protein: CSARVAGGAGRYNEQFF; CDR3 DNA: TGCAGTGCTAGAGTTGCTGGAGGAGCGGGAAGATACAATGAGCAGTTCTTC; D gene: TRBD2; V gene: TRBV20-1; J gene: TRBJ2-1; clone size: .
CDR3 protein: CASSESPGGMNTQYF; CDR3 DNA: TGCGCCAGCAGTGAGTCGCCAGGGGGCATGAATACGCAGTATTTT; D gene: TRBD1; V gene: TRBV10-1; J gene: TRBJ2-3; clone size: many
CDR3 protein: CASSPTSGGADTQYF; CDR3 DNA: TGTGCCAGCAGCCCGACTAGCGGGGGGGCGGATACGCAGTATTTT; D gene: TRBD2; V gene: TRBV7-2; J gene: TRBJ2-3; clone size: many
CDR3 protein: CATERDRTYEQYF; CDR3 DNA: TGTGCCACCGAGAGGGACCGGACCTACGAGCAGTACTTC; D gene: .; V gene: TRBV6-1; J gene: TRBJ2-7; clone size: .
CDR3 protein: CASTPRDTHTEAFF; CDR3 DNA: TGTGCCAGCACACCCCGGGACACCCACACTGAAGCTTTCTTT; D gene: .; V gene: TRBV12-3/TRBV12-4; J gene: TRBJ1-1; clone size: many
CDR3 protein: CASSLSAGEEQRTNTGELFF; CDR3 DNA: TGTGCCAGCAGTTTATCAGCCGGGGAGGAACAGCGAACGAACACCGGGGAGCTGTTTTTT; D gene: .; V gene: TRBV12-3/TRBV12-4; J gene: TRBJ2-2; clone size: few
CDR3 protein: CASSLLHTNYEQYF; CDR3 DNA: TGCGCCAGCAGCTTGCTCCACACCAACTACGAGCAGTACTTC; D gene: .; V gene: TRBV5-1; J gene: TRBJ2-7; clone size: many
CDR3 protein: CASSPTGETQYF; CDR3 DNA: TGTGCCAGCAGTCCAACGGGAGAGACCCAGTACTTC; D gene: .; V gene: TRBV12-3/TRBV12-4; J gene: TRBJ2-5; clone size: many
CDR3 protein: CSARMGRQAHGYTF; CDR3 DNA: TGCAGTGCTAGGATGGGTAGACAGGCTCACGGCTACACCTTC; D gene: .; V gene: TRBV20-1; J gene: TRBJ1-2; clone size: few
CDR3 protein: CATSRDPGLAVDTQYF; CDR3 DNA: TGTGCCACCAGCAGAGATCCGGGACTAGCGGTAGATACGCAGTATTTT; D gene: TRBD2; V gene: TRBV15; J gene: TRBJ2-3; clone size: many
CDR3 protein: CASSPRTGPYGYTF; CDR3 DNA: TGTGCCAGCAGTCCCCGAACGGGCCCGTATGGCTACACCTTC; D gene: .; V gene: TRBV6-5; J gene: TRBJ1-2; clone size: many
CDR3 protein: CASSLDRFRTFF; CDR3 DNA: TGTGCCAGCAGCCTCGACAGGTTCCGAACTTTCTTT; D gene: .; V gene: TRBV7-2; J gene: TRBJ1-1; clone size: many
CDR3 protein: CASSLFSNYGYTF; CDR3 DNA: TGCGCCAGCAGCTTGTTCAGTAACTATGGCTACACCTTC; D gene: .; V gene: TRBV5-1; J gene: TRBJ1-2; clone size: many
CDR3 protein: CASSPWGARGEAFF; CDR3 DNA: TGTGCCAGCAGTCCATGGGGGGCTAGGGGTGAAGCTTTCTTT; D gene: .; V gene: TRBV2; J gene: TRBJ1-1; clone size: .
CDR3 protein: CASSLQVYGYTF; CDR3 DNA: TGTGCCAGCAGCTTACAAGTCTATGGCTACACCTTC; D gene: .; V gene: TRBV7-9; J gene: TRBJ1-2; clone size: many
CDR3 protein: CASSPGTVYSNQPQHF; CDR3 DNA: TGTGCCAGCAGCCCGGGGACAGTCTATAGCAATCAGCCCCAGCATTTT; D gene: TRBD1; V gene: TRBV7-6; J gene: TRBJ1-5; clone size: many
CDR3 protein: CASSQDPASYEQYF; CDR3 DNA: TGTGCCAGCAGCCAAGATCCGGCCTCCTACGAGCAGTACTTC; D gene: .; V gene: TRBV4-2; J gene: TRBJ2-7; clone size: many
CDR3 protein: CASTTGPGYSNEQFF; CDR3 DNA: TGTGCCAGCACAACAGGGCCAGGGTATAGCAATGAGCAGTTCTTC; D gene: .; V gene: TRBV7-8; J gene: TRBJ2-1; clone size: many